This TCR beta chain was recovered during a study of blood T cell repertoires in COVID-19. Study background: There were acute and convalescent COVID-19 samples, and they came from the United States, Italy and Spain.

This clone showed up just once. In terms of age and location, participants ranged from roughly 18 to 100 years and lived in about two dozen US areas. Exposed volunteers were people who met a COVID-19 case within 2 weeks before study entry. Authors' data handling: Estimation of nucleated cell counts was performed using reference gene primer amplification. Sequenced by immunoSEQ multiplex PCR; TCRdb stores in-frame clones only, minus some. From that table come the V and J calls and clone size; the DNA was used to work out D and trimming. The sample includes fewer than 250,000 clones, around 82% of them seen just once. The TCR sequence derives from a woman aged 40 to 50 who had been exposed to COVID-19. Source material: PBMCs or T cells enriched from blood (not recorded which).

The CDR3 reads CASSRTRGDTQYF. In DNA form, the CDR3 reads TGTGCCAGCAGCCGGACTAGGGGAGATACGCAGTATTTT. The chain combines TRBV7-9 with TRBJ2-3; 7 positions agree with TRBD2. The CDR3 contains 13 residues. V shed 5 bases, J shed 5 bases, and the junction held 4 bases outside the gene matches. CDR1 SEHNR and CDR2 FQNEAQ come from the germline V gene (reference sequence).